This T cell receptor (beta chain) was sequenced during a study of patients and donors after allogeneic stem cell transplantation. TCRdb passed the RT-PCR reads through MiXCR, listing each CDR3 protein once. The data contain under 170,000 distinct CDR3 sequences, about two fifths of them singletons. CDR1 is LNHDA, CDR2 SQIVND, per germline (reference sequence). The CDR3 consists of 14 residues. The V and J ends lost 3 bases and 7 bases respectively, with 10 bases between them. The TCR comes from a human donor who was either an allogeneic HSCT recipient or a stem cell or donor lymphocyte infusion donor (not recorded which). It is not recorded whose cells these are; they may come from a transplant donor. The rearrangement links TRBV19 to TRBJ1-6, with D possibly TRBD1 on 6 matching bases. The sequencing input was blood, either unsorted or a sorted T cell fraction (not recorded which). In DNA form, the CDR3 reads TGTGCCAGTAGTATTAGAGGGGGAAATTCACCCCTCCACTTT. This encodes CASSIRGGNSPLHF.